This T cell receptor beta chain was observed in a study of shared clonotypes between healthy human individuals. CDR1 is SGDLS, CDR2 YYNGEE, per germline. This CDR3 is 20 amino acids long. The V gene lost 0 bases and the J gene lost 7 bases, with 31 bases spanning the gap. Using immunoSEQ multiplex PCR, the repertoire was profiled, and TCRdb retains in-frame clones only, with some absent. This table has roughly 1 million clones, about three quarters appearing once. The clonotype comes from a man younger than 35 in good health. The chain recombines TRBV9 with TRBJ2-5; maybe TRBD2 (5 bases). The sequenced material came from memory CD4+ T cells sorted from blood. Indicated subset: CD45RA-negative fraction. The CDR3 spells CASSVEIGVFARPTEVTQYF. The DNA for the CDR3 is TGTGCCAGCAGCGTAGAGATCGGGGTATTCGCACGCCCAACCGAGGTGACCCAGTACTTC.